The 10 T cell receptor beta chains below come from one sample, sequenced in a study of blood T cell repertoires in COVID-19. The table came from immunoSEQ multiplex PCR; TCRdb's copy has only in-frame clones and leaves some out. Of about 56,000 clones in the sample, 70% to 90% were seen once. Sequencing was carried out using peripheral blood. The receptors were gathered from a human donor in a cohort sampled during active COVID-19.

The chain combines TRBV6-5 with TRBJ1-1; possibly TRBD1 for D (6 bases). The CDR3 has 14 residues. The V gene's germline CDR1 is MNHEY and CDR2 SVGAGI. Trimming shortened V by 2 bases and J by 1 base, and 8 bases separated the two germline ends. The chain's CDR3 is CASSYGQRNTEAFF. The CDR3 region has the DNA TGTGCCAGCAGTTACGGACAGAGGAACACTGAAGCTTTCTTT.

V and J are TRBV19 and TRBJ1-5; possibly TRBD1 for D (6 bases). Germline V gives CDR1 LNHDA, CDR2 SQIVND (reference sequence). This CDR3 comprises 17 residues. V dropped 6 bases and J dropped 5 bases, with 23 bases sitting between them. CDR3 bases: TGTGCCAGTAGACCAACTTATACGGCGGGGGCTCATCAGCCCCAGCATTTT. Encoded protein: CASRPTYTAGAHQPQHF.

The chain couples TRBV7-8 to TRBJ2-1; 8 positions agree with TRBD2. CDR1 is SGHVS, CDR2 FQNEAQ, per germline. The CDR3 runs 16 residues. Germline trimming cut 1 base from V and 10 bases from J; bases unmatched to any gene: 12. CDR3 sequence reads: CASSLGLAGSPGEQFF. As DNA, the CDR3 is TGTGCCAGCAGCTTAGGTCTAGCGGGCTCCCCAGGGGAGCAGTTCTTC.

V usage is TRBV9 and J usage is TRBJ1-2; D is unclear. The CDR3 has 17 amino acids. V lost 0 bases, J lost 2 bases, and 17 bases lay in between. Per the germline V gene, CDR1 is SGDLS and CDR2 is YYNGEE. The CDR3 protein is CASSVDWRVSGNYGYTF. The CDR3 nucleotides are TGTGCCAGCAGCGTAGATTGGAGGGTGTCGGGGAACTATGGCTACACCTTC.

This chain links TRBV4-3 with TRBJ1-4; D gene uncertain. V was trimmed by 0 bases and J by 7 bases, leaving 12 bases between them. Germline V gene sequence: CDR1 LGHNA, CDR2 YSLEER. There are 15 residues in the CDR3. The CDR3 nucleotides are TGCGCCAGCAGCCAAGATAATCTGAGAGGTGAAAAACTGTTTTTT. Protein product: CASSQDNLRGEKLFF.

This clone was detected once. This chain joins TRBV19 and TRBJ1-2; 7 bases map to TRBD1. Germline V gene lookup returns CDR1 LNHDA and CDR2 SQIVND (reference sequence). This CDR3 is built from 15 residues. V lost 4 bases, J lost 6 bases, and 11 bases stayed unmatched. The DNA for the CDR3 is TGTGCCAGTAGTAGGGACAGAGGCTCTATCCATGGCTACACCTTC. It yields the protein CASSRDRGSIHGYTF. The full variable domain, completed using reference TRBV19 and TRBJ1-2, is DGGITQSPKYLFRKEGQNVTLSCEQNLNHDAMYWYRQDPGQGLRLIYYSQIVNDFQKGDIAEGYSVSREKKESFPLTVTSAQKNPTAFYLCASSRDRGSIHGYTFGSGTRLTVV.

J is TRBJ2-7 and V is TRBV7-9; TRBD2 is a possible D gene (6 bases). The CDR3 loop spans 13 amino acids. The V gene lost 3 bases and the J gene lost 3 bases, with 9 bases spanning the gap. Per germline, CDR1 SEHNR and CDR2 FQNEAQ (reference sequence). CDR3 sequence: CASSLRLGYEQYF. CDR3 DNA: TGTGCCAGCAGCTTGCGACTAGGCTACGAGCAGTACTTC.

The V gene is TRBV5-8, the J gene TRBJ1-3, with TRBD1 identical over 8 bases. Trimming cost V 4 bases and J 0 bases; bases outside gene matches: 6. Germline V lookup: CDR1 SGHTS, CDR2 YDEGEE. CDR3 length: 16 residues. The CDR3 protein is CASSPGQGNSGNTIYF. For the CDR3, the DNA is TGTGCCAGCAGCCCCGGACAGGGAAACTCTGGAAACACCATATATTTT.

This sequence joins TRBV30 and TRBJ1-2; no clear D gene. The germline gives CDR1 GTSNPN, CDR2 SVGIG (reference sequence). V lost 3 bases and J 2 bases, leaving 13 bases between the germline ends. The length of the CDR3 is 14 residues. The CDR3: CAWSSITSNYGYTF. CDR3 DNA sequence: TGTGCCTGGAGCTCCATTACATCGAACTATGGCTACACCTTC.

The rearrangement joins TRBV9 to TRBJ1-2; D unclear. Trimming cost V 0 bases and J 5 bases, with 14 bases left between them. The germline gives CDR1 SGDLS, CDR2 YYNGEE. CDR3 length: 15 amino acids. DNA for the CDR3: TGTGCCAGCAGCGTAGAATATGTGGGCGAGTATGGCTACACCTTC. It is translated as CASSVEYVGEYGYTF.